The clone carrying this T cell receptor beta chain was recorded at least ten times. Its antigen is unidentified. TCRdb re-derived calls from the reads in MiXCR, one entry per CDR3 protein. The data hold around 210,000 distinct CDR3 sequences, with roughly 6.5% observed a single time. V was pared by 4 bases and J by 3 bases, with 16 bases between. The length of the CDR3 is 16 residues. Looked up from germline, CDR1 is SGHRS and CDR2 is YFSETQ. The data are from a study of T cell repertoires in cytomegalovirus infection. As for the study in general: It can be stated that public TCR beta signatures indicated CMV infection as well as a matching HLA type. Broader study findings: The response measured ex vivo was dominated by TCR beta clonotypes (HLA-C-restricted and CMV-specific). Identification of carriers of CMV plus the relevant HLA was performed using cumulative public TCR beta family frequency.

The J gene is TRBJ2-2, the V gene TRBV5-1; maybe TRBD1 (7 bases). This receptor was identified in a human donor in good health (CMV status not recorded). Some clones in this sample may be carry-over from other donors' samples. The specimen was PBMCs. CDR3 in DNA: TGCGCCAGCAGCCCCTTTGGCAGGGGGGACACCGGGGAGCTGTTTTTT. It yields the protein CASSPFGRGDTGELFF.